The 6 T cell receptor beta chains in this list originate from one sample, sequenced in a study of cytomegalovirus exposure and HLA in healthy donors. Amplification used 60 Vbeta primers and 13 Jbeta primers. TCRdb's table, derived via immunoSEQ multiplex PCR, lists solely in-frame clones and lacks some. The sample consists of fewer than 250,000 clones, roughly 82% of them appearing once. The sequencing sample was made of PBMCs. The receptors stem from a man in his forties in good health and CMV-seropositive.

The chain combines TRBV19 with TRBJ1-2; no clear D gene. Trimming shortened V by 0 bases and J by 7 bases, and 9 bases separated the two germline ends. There are 13 residues in the CDR3. CDR1 and CDR2 (germline): LNHDA, SQIVND (reference sequence). CDR3 coding DNA: TGTGCCAGTAGTATAGATCGCAGAGGTGGCTACACCTTC. Its translation: CASSIDRRGGYTF.

The chain employs TRBV29-1 and TRBJ1-1; D gene ambiguous. The germline gives CDR1 SQVTM, CDR2 ANQGSEA. This CDR3 spans 12 amino acids. V lost 3 bases and J 0 bases, leaving 5 bases between the germline ends. CDR3 loop: CSVDDLNTEAFF. The CDR3 nucleotides are TGCAGCGTTGACGACTTGAACACTGAAGCTTTCTTT.

This clone has only a few counts. V usage is TRBV25-1 and J usage is TRBJ2-7; TRBD2 agrees at 8 bases. The ends lost 8 bases at V and 1 base at J; junction bases unmatched: 4. The CDR3 has 13 residues. Germline values: CDR1 MGHDK, CDR2 SYGVNS. CDR3 in amino acids: CASDIAGSYEQYV. The CDR3 region has the DNA TGTGCCAGCGACATAGCGGGATCCTACGAGCAGTACGTC.

The V and J genes are TRBV5-6 and TRBJ2-7; 11 bases are shared with TRBD2. Trimming at V came to 6 bases and at J to 0 bases, leaving 5 bases not matched to a gene. CDR1 SGHDT and CDR2 YYEEEE come from the germline V gene. The CDR3 consists of 15 residues. DNA for the CDR3: TGTGCCAGCACCCAGACTAGCGGGAACTCCTACGAGCAGTACGTC. Translation: CASTQTSGNSYEQYV.

The chain is built from TRBV9 and TRBJ2-7; D might be TRBD2 (6 bases). Trimming cost V 2 bases and J 0 bases, with 15 bases left between them. Germline values: CDR1 SGDLS, CDR2 YYNGEE. This CDR3 is built from 16 residues. CDR3 sequence (DNA): TGTGCCAGCAGCGTCCTTCTCGGGGGAGCCTCCTACGAGCAGTACGTC. The encoded protein is CASSVLLGGASYEQYV.

The rearrangement links TRBV19 to TRBJ2-2, with 7 bases aligning to TRBD1. V lost 8 bases and J lost 4; bases outside the gene matches: 4. This CDR3 contains 13 residues. Germline CDR1 and CDR2: LNHDA and SQIVND (reference sequence). Written as DNA, the CDR3 is TGTGCCAGTCGGCCAGGGGGCACCGGGGAGCTGTTTTTT. As protein: CASRPGGTGELFF.